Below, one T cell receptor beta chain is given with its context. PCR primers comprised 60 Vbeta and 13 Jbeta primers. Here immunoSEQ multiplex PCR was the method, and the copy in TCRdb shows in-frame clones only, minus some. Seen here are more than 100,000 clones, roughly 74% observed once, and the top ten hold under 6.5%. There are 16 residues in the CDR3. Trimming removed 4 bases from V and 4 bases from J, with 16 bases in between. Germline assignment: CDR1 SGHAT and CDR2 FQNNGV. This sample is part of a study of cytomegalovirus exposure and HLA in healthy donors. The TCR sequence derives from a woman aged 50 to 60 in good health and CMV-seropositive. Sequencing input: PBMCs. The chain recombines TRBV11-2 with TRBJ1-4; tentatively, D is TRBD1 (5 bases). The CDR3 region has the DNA TGTGCCAGCAGCTGGGGGGACGGAGTGAGTAATGAAAAACTGTTTTTT. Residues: CASSWGDGVSNEKLFF.